This TCR beta chain was identified during a study of cytomegalovirus exposure and HLA in healthy donors. Study-level results: Reportedly, cytomegalovirus status was diagnosed with high sensitivity and specificity.

Trimming removed 2 bases at V and 5 bases at J, with 7 bases between. Germline V CDR1 and CDR2: MNHNY, SVGAGI (reference sequence). The length of the CDR3 is 13 residues. Remarks on this clone: Its antigen is unknown.

The assay was immunoSEQ multiplex PCR, and TCRdb's table has in-frame clones only and misses some. The sample has some 69,000 clones; 85% to 95% are singletons. This chain uses TRBV6-6 with TRBJ1-5; D may be TRBD1 (5 bases). This TCR derives from a man aged 18-30 years in good health and CMV-seropositive. The sample was PBMCs. The CDR3 DNA reads as TGTGCCAGCAGTTACACGGGGGATCAGCCCCAGCATTTT. Protein product: CASSYTGDQPQHF.